A single TCR beta chain is shown here with its context. This sample is drawn from a study of draining lymph node invasion in breast cancer. The germline V and J ends were trimmed by 6 bases and 4 bases, with 9 bases remaining between them. This CDR3 spans 12 amino acids. CDR1 and CDR2 from the germline V gene are MNHEY and SVGAGI. Memory conventional CD4 T cells were sorted as CD4+ CD45RA- CD25- cells. TCRdb re-called the bulk RNA-seq reads through MiXCR, storing one row per CDR3 protein. The profile shows some 3,000 distinct CDR3 sequences, about 80% of them singletons. Specimen: sorted memory CD4+ effector T cells from a lymph node. The sequence was obtained from a female donor with luminal breast cancer. The V and J genes are TRBV6-5 and TRBJ1-1; D gene uncertain. This CDR3 reads CASSQIGTEAFF. As DNA, the CDR3 is TGTGCCAGCAGCCAAATCGGCACTGAAGCTTTCTTT.